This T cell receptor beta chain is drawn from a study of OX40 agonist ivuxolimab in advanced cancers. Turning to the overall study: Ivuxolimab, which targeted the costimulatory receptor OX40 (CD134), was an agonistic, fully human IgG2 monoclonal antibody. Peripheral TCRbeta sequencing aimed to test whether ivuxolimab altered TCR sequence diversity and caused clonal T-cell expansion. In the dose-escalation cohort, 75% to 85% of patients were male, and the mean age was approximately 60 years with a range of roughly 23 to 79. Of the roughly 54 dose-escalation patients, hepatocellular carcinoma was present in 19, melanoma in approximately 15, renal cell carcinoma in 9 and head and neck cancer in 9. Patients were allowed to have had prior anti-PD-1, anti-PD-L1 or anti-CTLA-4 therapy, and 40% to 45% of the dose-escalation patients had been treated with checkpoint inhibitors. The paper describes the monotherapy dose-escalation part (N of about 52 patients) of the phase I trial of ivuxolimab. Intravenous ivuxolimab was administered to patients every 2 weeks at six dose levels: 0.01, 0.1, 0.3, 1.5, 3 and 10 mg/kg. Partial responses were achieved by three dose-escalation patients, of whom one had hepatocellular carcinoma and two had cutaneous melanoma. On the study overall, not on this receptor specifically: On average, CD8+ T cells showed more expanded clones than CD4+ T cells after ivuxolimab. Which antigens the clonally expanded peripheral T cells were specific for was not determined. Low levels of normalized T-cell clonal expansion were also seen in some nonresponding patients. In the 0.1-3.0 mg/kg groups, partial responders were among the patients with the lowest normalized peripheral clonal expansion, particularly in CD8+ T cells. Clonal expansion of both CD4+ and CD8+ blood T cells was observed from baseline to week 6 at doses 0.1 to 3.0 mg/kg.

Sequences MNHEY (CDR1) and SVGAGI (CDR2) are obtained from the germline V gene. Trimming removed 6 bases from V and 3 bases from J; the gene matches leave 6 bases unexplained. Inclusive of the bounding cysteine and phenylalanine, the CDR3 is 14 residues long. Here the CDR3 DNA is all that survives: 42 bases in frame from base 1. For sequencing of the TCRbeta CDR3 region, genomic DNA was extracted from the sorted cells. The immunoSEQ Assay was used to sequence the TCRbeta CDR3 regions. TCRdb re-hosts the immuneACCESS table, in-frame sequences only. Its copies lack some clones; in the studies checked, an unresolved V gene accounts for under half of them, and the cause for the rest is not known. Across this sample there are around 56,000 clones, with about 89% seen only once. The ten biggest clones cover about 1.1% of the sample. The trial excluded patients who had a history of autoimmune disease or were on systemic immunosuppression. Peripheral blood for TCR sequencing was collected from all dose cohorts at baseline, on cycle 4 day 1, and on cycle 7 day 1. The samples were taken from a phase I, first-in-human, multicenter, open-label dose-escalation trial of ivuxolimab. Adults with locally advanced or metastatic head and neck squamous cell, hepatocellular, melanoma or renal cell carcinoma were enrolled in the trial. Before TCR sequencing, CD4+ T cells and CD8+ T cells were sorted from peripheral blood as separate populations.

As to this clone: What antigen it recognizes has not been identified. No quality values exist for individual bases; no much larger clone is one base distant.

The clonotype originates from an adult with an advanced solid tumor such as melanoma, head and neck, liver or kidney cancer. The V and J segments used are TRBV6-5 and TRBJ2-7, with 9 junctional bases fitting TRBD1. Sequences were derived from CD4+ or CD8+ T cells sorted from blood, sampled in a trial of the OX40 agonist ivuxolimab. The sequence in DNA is TGTGCCAGCAGACCTCGGACAGGGGTCTACGAGCAGTACTTC. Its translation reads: CASRPRTGVYEQYF.